The source of this T cell receptor (beta chain) is a study of blood T cells in healthy people across ages. Combining a sample-barcoded 5' primer with a J-beta primer mix, a second PCR ran for 7 to 11 cycles. Each CDR3 protein gets one entry after TCRdb re-called the 5' RACE reads with MiXCR. Found here are hundreds of thousands of distinct CDR3 sequences, around 43% of them singletons; the top ten hold about a fifth. This CDR3 spans 18 amino acids. Germline V gene lookup returns CDR1 SGHRS and CDR2 YFSETQ. V dropped 3 bases and J dropped 5; count of bases not matched to a gene: 12. In this sample, this clonotype turned up a few times. Isolation yielded PBMCs, at least 7 million per sample, in every case.

Sequencing was carried out using blood. V usage is TRBV5-1 and J usage is TRBJ2-5; 14 bases are shared with TRBD2. The receptor was isolated from a man aged 55 to 70 in good health. The CDR3 DNA is TGCGCCAGCAGCTCAGGACTAGCGGGGGGACGAAATGGGGAGACCCAGTACTTC. This codes for CASSSGLAGGRNGETQYF.